These 30 T cell receptor beta chains were sequenced from one sample in a study of molecular identifiers for immune sequencing clone quantification. TCRdb reprocessed the PCR reads with MiXCR, giving one entry per CDR3 protein. Among roughly 630,000 distinct CDR3 sequences, less than 30% were seen once, and the ten largest hold 0.78%. Sequenced input: naive CD8+ T cells from blood, with Jurkat cell RNA spiked in. Described subset: FACS-sorted CD8+CD4-CCR7+CD45RA+ naive T cells. Receptors were obtained from a human donor in good health. Some libraries in this study had Jurkat cell RNA spiked in.

At least ten counts were recorded for this clonotype. The chain joins TRBV4-1 to TRBJ1-1; D unresolved. Germline loops: CDR1 MGHRA, CDR2 YSYEKL. This CDR3 contains 15 residues. Trimming took 1 base from V and 1 from J, leaving 10 bases between them. CDR3 region: CASSQVGRENTEAFF. The CDR3 DNA follows: TGCGCCAGCAGCCAAGTCGGCAGAGAGAACACTGAAGCTTTCTTT.

In its sample, this clonotype was seen a few times. V and J are TRBV4-2 and TRBJ1-1; the match to TRBD1 covers 8 bases. The V and J ends lost 4 bases and 3 bases, in that order; junction bases with no gene match: 25. The CDR3 runs 21 residues. CDR1 and CDR2 (germline): LGHNA, YNFKEQ. CDR3 loop: CASSLPDGMVAGGGKDTEAFF. Here the CDR3 DNA reads TGTGCCAGCAGCCTCCCGGATGGAATGGTGGCAGGGGGCGGCAAGGACACTGAAGCTTTCTTT.

Comment on this clonotype: A junction end diverges from the germline sequence, so it may reflect a read error. The V call is TRBV5-6, the J call TRBJ1-5; D remains unclear. The germline gives CDR1 SGHDT, CDR2 YYEEEE. The length of the CDR3 is 13 residues. CDR3 region: CASSAGSNRPQHF. CDR3 sequence (DNA): TGTGCCAGCAGCGCCGGTAGCAATCGGCCCCAGCATTTT.

This clonotype has a count of ten or more. The chain combines TRBV28 with TRBJ2-7; tentatively, D is TRBD1 or TRBD2 (5 bases each). There are 15 residues in the CDR3. In germline, CDR1 is MDHEN, CDR2 SYDVKM. V was pared by 3 bases and J by 0 bases, with 12 bases between. This chain's CDR3 is CASSFPPGSSYEQYF. In DNA form, the CDR3 reads TGTGCCAGCAGTTTCCCCCCAGGGAGCTCCTACGAGCAGTACTTC.

This chain connects TRBV5-5 to TRBJ2-7; possibly TRBD1 or TRBD2 for D (5 bases each). The germline gives CDR1 SGHKS, CDR2 YYEKEE (reference sequence). The CDR3 covers 14 residues. Trimming left V 3 bases short and J 2 bases short, with 12 bases between. The CDR3 DNA reads TGTGCCAGCAGCTCGCTTTGGGGGACCTACGAGCAGTACTTC. It encodes CASSSLWGTYEQYF.

This clonotype showed up just a few times. V is TRBV12-3 or TRBV12-4 and J is TRBJ2-7; D unclear. V lost 6 bases and J 2 bases, leaving 17 bases between the germline ends. The CDR3 runs to 15 residues. CDR3 sequence (DNA): TGTGCCAGCAGCCTGATCGTATGGGCCACCTACGAGCAGTACTTC. It encodes CASSLIVWATYEQYF.

This clonotype was detected only a few times. CDR3 amino acids: CASSPQSIPASYNEQFF. CDR3 bases: TGCGCCAGCAGCCCCCAATCGATACCCGCCTCCTACAATGAGCAGTTCTTC. V usage is TRBV4-1 and J usage is TRBJ2-1; the D is unclear. Germline V CDR1 and CDR2: MGHRA, YSYEKL. The V end was cut by 4 bases, the J end by 0 bases, with 16 bases between. This CDR3 has 17 amino acids.

This clonotype was seen more than once but under ten times. The rearrangement links TRBV29-1 to TRBJ2-7; TRBD1 matches 7 bases. The germline CDR1 and CDR2 sequences are SQVTM and ANQGSEA. J gave up 2 bases and V 5 bases, and 3 bases lay outside the gene matches. The CDR3 runs 12 residues. In DNA form, the CDR3 reads TGCAGCGTTACGGGACAGACCTACGAGCAGTACTTC. This encodes CSVTGQTYEQYF.

CDR3 DNA sequence: TGTGCCAGTAGTTTTGGGGACGGAGGCTACGAGCAGTACTTC. Protein: CASSFGDGGYEQYF. The chain joins TRBV19 to TRBJ2-7; perhaps D is TRBD1 or TRBD2 (5 bases each). This CDR3 has 14 residues. Germline-derived CDR1 and CDR2 are LNHDA and SQIVND (reference sequence). V shed 5 bases and J shed 3 bases, with 14 bases lying between them. The variable domain in full, completed from reference TRBV19 and TRBJ2-7, reads DGGITQSPKYLFRKEGQNVTLSCEQNLNHDAMYWYRQDPGQGLRLIYYSQIVNDFQKGDIAEGYSVSREKKESFPLTVTSAQKNPTAFYLCASSFGDGGYEQYFGPGTRLTVT.

This chain connects TRBV7-9 to TRBJ2-1; 9 bases match TRBD2. Germline assignment: CDR1 SEHNR and CDR2 FQNEAQ (reference sequence). The CDR3 is 14 residues long. Trimming cost V 3 bases and J 10 bases; bases outside gene matches: 7. In DNA, the CDR3 is TGTGCCAGCAGCTTGTTACCCCTAGCGGGGGAGCAGTTCTTC. It specifies CASSLLPLAGEQFF.

Ten or more counts support this clonotype. V gene TRBV20-1 combines with J gene TRBJ2-4; 13 bases line up with TRBD2. V shed 3 bases, J shed 3 bases, and the junction held 14 bases outside the gene matches. The length of the CDR3 is 19 residues. The germline V gene has CDR1 DFQATT and CDR2 SNEGSKA (reference sequence). The CDR3 DNA reads TGCAGTGCTAGGTTAACAGGACTAGCGGGAGTACAAAACAAAAACATTCAGTACTTC. This codes for CSARLTGLAGVQNKNIQYF.

Concerning this clonotype itself: One base away lies a much larger clone, so this may be a sequencing read error. The gene calls are TRBV15 and TRBJ1-5; TRBD1 is a possible D gene (5 bases). Germline lookup yields CDR1 LNHNV and CDR2 YYDKDF (reference sequence). The CDR3 extends over 15 amino acids. The DNA for the CDR3 is TGTGCCTCCAGCAGAGATTTGTCGGGGGTTCAGCCCCAGCATTTT. This codes for CASSRDLSGVQPQHF.

This chain joins TRBV7-9 and TRBJ2-2; 13 bases agree with TRBD2. The CDR3 loop spans 15 amino acids. Germline CDR1 is SEHNR and CDR2 is FQNEAQ (reference sequence). Unmatched junction bases numbered 7, after V lost 9 bases and J lost 6 bases. CDR3 in DNA: TGTGCCAGGAGCGGGACTAGCGGGGTCTCCGGGGAGCTGTTTTTT. It translates to CARSGTSGVSGELFF.

This clonotype was recorded many times. V gene TRBV28 combines with J gene TRBJ2-7; D perhaps matches TRBD2 (5 bases). The V gene lost 2 bases and the J gene lost 6 bases, with 17 bases spanning the gap. This CDR3 comprises 15 residues. Germline lookup yields CDR1 MDHEN and CDR2 SYDVKM. The CDR3 DNA reads TGTGCCAGCAGTTTACTATCCGGGTTCGCGGGCGAGCAGTACTTC. It specifies CASSLLSGFAGEQYF.

Turning to this clonotype: A read error may explain this, as a much larger clone is one base away. Without the conserved terminal phenylalanine or tryptophan, this CDR3 likely stems from a read error. The chain carries TRBV6-2 or TRBV6-3 and TRBJ2-3, with TRBD2 matching over 8 bases. CDR1 is MNHEY, CDR2 SVGEGT, per germline. V was clipped by 2 bases and J by 7 bases; unmatched bases: 11. The length of the CDR3 is 16 residues. The CDR3 DNA reads TGTGCCAGCAGTTACGGTCCACAAGCGGGAGTATATACGCAGTATCTT. It is translated as CASSYGPQAGVYTQYL.

This clonotype was picked up many times. The J gene is TRBJ2-3, the V gene TRBV29-1, with D hard to call. V shed 7 bases and J shed 5 bases, with 10 bases lying between them. The CDR3 loop spans 11 amino acids. Germline V gives CDR1 SQVTM, CDR2 ANQGSEA. CDR3 sequence: CSDQKGDTQYF. CDR3 bases: TGCAGCGACCAAAAAGGAGATACGCAGTATTTT.

The CDR3 reads CAGDLANVLTF. In DNA form, the CDR3 reads TGTGCCGGGGACTTGGCCAACGTCCTGACTTTC. The gene calls are TRBV30 and TRBJ2-6; maybe TRBD2 (6 bases). The CDR3 loop spans 11 amino acids. Deletions cut 8 bases from V and 6 bases from J, with 8 bases between. Germline loops: CDR1 GTSNPN, CDR2 SVGIG (reference sequence).

In this sample, this clonotype turned up a few times. The rearrangement uses TRBV5-6 and TRBJ1-2; no firm D call. This CDR3 has 14 residues. Trimming took 1 base from V and 0 from J, leaving 7 bases between them. Germline V gene sequence: CDR1 SGHDT, CDR2 YYEEEE. CDR3: CASSLLAANYGYTF. For the CDR3, the DNA is TGTGCCAGCAGCTTGTTGGCGGCTAACTATGGCTACACCTTC.

As to this clonotype: A much larger clone differs from this one at a single base, so this may be a read error. This chain connects TRBV24-1 to TRBJ2-7; D is perhaps TRBD2 (5 bases). CDR1 and CDR2 (germline): KGHDR, SFDVKD. This CDR3 region has 13 residues. The CDR3 nucleotides read TGTGCCACCAGTGCTCCTAGCTCCAACGAGCAGTACTTC. Translating gives CATSAPSSNEQYF.

This clonotype has only a few counts. The chain recombines TRBV7-9 with TRBJ2-7; D possibly matches TRBD1 or TRBD2 (6 bases each). This CDR3 is built from 15 residues. V was pared by 5 bases and J by 1 base, with 15 bases between. CDR1 is SEHNR and CDR2 is FQNEAQ in the germline V gene (reference sequence). CDR3 sequence: CASSPVGGRSYEQYF. The CDR3 region has the DNA TGTGCCAGCAGCCCCGTAGGGGGGAGATCCTACGAGCAGTACTTC.

This clonotype was observed many times. The V and J genes are TRBV2 and TRBJ2-7; possibly TRBD1 or TRBD2 for D (5 bases each). Germline assignment: CDR1 SNHLY and CDR2 FYNNEI. V lost 6 bases and J 4 bases, leaving 13 bases between the germline ends. The CDR3 extends over 13 amino acids. The CDR3 DNA is TGTGCCAGCAGCCCAGGGAGTAATTACGAGCAGTACTTC. Protein sequence: CASSPGSNYEQYF.

With regard to this clonotype: The junction and the germline gene differ at one end; a read error may be behind it. V and J are TRBV9 and TRBJ2-5; D gene ambiguous. CDR3 size: 14 residues. Germline V gene data show CDR1 as SGDLS and CDR2 as YYNGEE. This CDR3 reads CASSPPMALETKYF. The CDR3 DNA reads as TGTGCCAGCAGCCCCCCCATGGCTCTGGAGACCAAGTACTTC.

Turning to this clonotype: A read error is possible here, since a much larger clone lies one base away. The chain combines TRBV29-1 with TRBJ2-4; 7 positions agree with TRBD1. Germline assignment: CDR1 SQVTM and CDR2 ANQGSEA. The junction had 5 bases not matched to a gene; V was cut back by 3 bases and J by 6 bases. The CDR3 spans 13 residues. The CDR3, as DNA: TGCAGCGTTGACGAGGGACAGCTAAACATTCAGTACTTC. As protein: CSVDEGQLNIQYF.

This clonotype was detected a few times. The rearrangement joins TRBV2 to TRBJ2-7, with 9 nucleotides matching TRBD1. V gave up 5 bases and J gave up 3 bases; unmatched junction bases: 8. The CDR3 contains 15 residues. CDR1 and CDR2 (germline): SNHLY, FYNNEI. CDR3: CASSSGTGSGYEQYF. CDR3 bases: TGTGCCAGCAGTTCAGGGACAGGGAGTGGCTACGAGCAGTACTTC.

As regards this clonotype: One end of the junction fails to match germline, which may point to a read error. The V gene is TRBV2, the J gene TRBJ2-7; 11 bases map to TRBD2. This CDR3 is 15 amino acids long. Germline loops: CDR1 SNHLY, CDR2 FYNNEI. The CDR3 region has the DNA TGTGCCGGCAGGGAAGGGACTAGCGGTTACTACGAGCAGTACTTC. As protein: CAGREGTSGYYEQYF.

This clonotype was detected many times. The chain uses TRBV7-9 and TRBJ2-3; D remains ambiguous. Germline-derived CDR1 and CDR2 are SEHNR and FQNEAQ (reference sequence). Trimming removed 7 bases at V and 4 bases at J, with 9 bases between. The CDR3 is made up of 12 amino acids. Here the CDR3 reads CASTYRADTQYF. In nucleotides, the CDR3 is TGTGCCAGCACCTACCGGGCAGATACGCAGTATTTT.

This chain uses TRBV2 with TRBJ1-5, with a weak D call TRBD1 (5 bases). CDR1 and CDR2 (germline): SNHLY, FYNNEI. Trimming removed 5 bases from V and 4 bases from J, with 12 bases in between. The CDR3 is made up of 14 amino acids. DNA of the CDR3: TGTGCCAGCAGTAAGGGACGGGGGAATCAGCCCCAGCATTTT. Translating gives CASSKGRGNQPQHF.

Only a few counts were recorded for this clonotype. J is TRBJ1-4 and V is TRBV6-5; D may be TRBD1 (5 bases). The CDR3 has 15 residues. Germline V lookup: CDR1 MNHEY, CDR2 SVGAGI. V lost 2 bases, J lost 3 bases, and 10 bases lay in between. The CDR3 here is CASSYLGGSNEKLFF. CDR3 DNA sequence: TGTGCCAGCAGTTACCTCGGGGGTTCTAATGAAAAACTGTTTTTT.

A note on this clonotype: One base away lies a much larger clone, so this may be a sequencing read error. The gene calls are TRBV6-5 and TRBJ1-1; the D gene is possibly TRBD1 (5 bases). Per germline, CDR1 MNHEY and CDR2 SVGAGI. The CDR3 loop spans 17 amino acids. The V and J ends lost 6 bases and 0 bases respectively, with 20 bases between them. DNA of the CDR3: TGTGCCAGCAGACTCCGGGACGGATCGGACATGAACACTGAAGCTTTCTTT. Protein sequence: CASRLRDGSDMNTEAFF.

This clonotype has only a few counts. Just one base apart from a much larger clone, this may be a read error. V usage is TRBV5-1 and J usage is TRBJ2-5; the D is unclear. Germline-derived CDR1 and CDR2 are SGHRS and YFSETQ. The CDR3 covers 14 residues. The CDR3 loop is CASSLGGIQEPQYF. The CDR3 DNA reads TGCGCCAGCAGCTTGGGCGGAATACAAGAGCCCCAGTACTTC.